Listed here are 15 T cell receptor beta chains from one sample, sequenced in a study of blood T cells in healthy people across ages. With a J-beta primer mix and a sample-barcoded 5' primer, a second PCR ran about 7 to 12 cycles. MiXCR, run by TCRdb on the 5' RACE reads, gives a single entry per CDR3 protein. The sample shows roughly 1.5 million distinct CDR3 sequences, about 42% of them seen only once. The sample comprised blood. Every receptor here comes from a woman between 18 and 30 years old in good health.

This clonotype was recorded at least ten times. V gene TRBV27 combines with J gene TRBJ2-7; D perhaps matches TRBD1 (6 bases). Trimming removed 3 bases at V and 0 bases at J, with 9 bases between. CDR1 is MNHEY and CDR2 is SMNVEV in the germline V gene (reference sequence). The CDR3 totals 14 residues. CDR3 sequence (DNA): TGTGCCAGCAGTTTGCTGGGGGCCTCCTACGAGCAGTACTTC. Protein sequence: CASSLLGASYEQYF.

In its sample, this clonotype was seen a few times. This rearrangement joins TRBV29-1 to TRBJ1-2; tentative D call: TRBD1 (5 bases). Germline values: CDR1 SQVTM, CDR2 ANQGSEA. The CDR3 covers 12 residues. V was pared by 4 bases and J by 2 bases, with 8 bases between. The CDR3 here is CSVVRDNYGYTF. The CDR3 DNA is TGCAGCGTTGTCCGGGACAACTATGGCTACACCTTC.

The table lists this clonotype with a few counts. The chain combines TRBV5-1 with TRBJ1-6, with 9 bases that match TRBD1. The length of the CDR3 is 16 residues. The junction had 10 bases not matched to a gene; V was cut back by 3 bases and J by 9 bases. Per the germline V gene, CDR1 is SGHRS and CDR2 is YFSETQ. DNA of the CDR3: TGCGCCAGCAGCTCCGAGACAGGGGGGTTCGGTTCACCCCTCCACTTT. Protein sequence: CASSSETGGFGSPLHF.

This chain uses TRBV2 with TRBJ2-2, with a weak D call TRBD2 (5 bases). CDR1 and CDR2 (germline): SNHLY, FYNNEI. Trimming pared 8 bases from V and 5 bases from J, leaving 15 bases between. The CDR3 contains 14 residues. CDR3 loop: CASLKGVGTGELFF. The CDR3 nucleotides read TGTGCCAGCTTGAAGGGAGTTGGAACCGGGGAGCTGTTTTTT.

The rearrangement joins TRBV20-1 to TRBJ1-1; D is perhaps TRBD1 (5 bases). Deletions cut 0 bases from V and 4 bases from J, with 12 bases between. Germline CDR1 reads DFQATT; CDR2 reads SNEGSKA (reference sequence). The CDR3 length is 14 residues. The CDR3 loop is CSARDWAGTTEAFF. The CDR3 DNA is TGCAGTGCTAGAGATTGGGCAGGGACCACTGAAGCTTTCTTT.

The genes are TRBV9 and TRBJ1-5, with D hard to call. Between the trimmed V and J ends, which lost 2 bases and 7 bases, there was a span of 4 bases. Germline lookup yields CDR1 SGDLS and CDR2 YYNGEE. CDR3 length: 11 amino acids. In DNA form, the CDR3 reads TGTGCCAGCAGCGTCAAACAGCCCCAGCATTTT. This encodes CASSVKQPQHF.

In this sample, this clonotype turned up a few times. CDR3 residues: CSARPGRAKNIQYF. CDR3 coding DNA: TGCAGTGCTAGACCAGGGAGAGCCAAAAACATTCAGTACTTC. The chain couples TRBV20-1 to TRBJ2-4, with D tentatively TRBD1 or TRBD2 (5 bases each). CDR3 length: 14 amino acids. CDR1 and CDR2 (germline): DFQATT, SNEGSKA (reference sequence). The V end lost 2 bases, the J end lost 0 bases, and 8 bases lay between the germline ends.

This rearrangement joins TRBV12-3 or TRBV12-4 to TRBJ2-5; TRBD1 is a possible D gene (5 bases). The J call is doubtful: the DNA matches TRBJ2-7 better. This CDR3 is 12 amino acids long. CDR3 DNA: TGTGCCAGCAGCTTGACAGCCGACGAGCAGTACTTC. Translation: CASSLTADEQYF.

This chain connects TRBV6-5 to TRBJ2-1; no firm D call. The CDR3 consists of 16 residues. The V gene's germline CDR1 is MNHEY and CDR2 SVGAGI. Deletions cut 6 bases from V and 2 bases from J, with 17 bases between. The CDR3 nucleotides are TGTGCCAGCAGATTTCAAGAAAAGAGGACCTACAATGAGCAGTTCTTC. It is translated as CASRFQEKRTYNEQFF.

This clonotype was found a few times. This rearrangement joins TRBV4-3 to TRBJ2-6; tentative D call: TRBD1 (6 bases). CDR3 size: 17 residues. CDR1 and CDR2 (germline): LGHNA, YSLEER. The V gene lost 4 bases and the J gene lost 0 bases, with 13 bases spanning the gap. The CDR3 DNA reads TGCGCCAGCAGCCCTACAGGGTTTAGCTCTGGGGCCAACGTCCTGACTTTC. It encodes CASSPTGFSSGANVLTF.

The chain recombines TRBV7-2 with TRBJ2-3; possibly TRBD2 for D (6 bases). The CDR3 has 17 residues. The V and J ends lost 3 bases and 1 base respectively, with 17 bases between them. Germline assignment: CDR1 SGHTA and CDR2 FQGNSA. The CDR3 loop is CASSFGTAPLRTDTQYF. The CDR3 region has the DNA TGTGCCAGCAGCTTCGGGACTGCCCCGCTTCGCACAGATACGCAGTATTTT.

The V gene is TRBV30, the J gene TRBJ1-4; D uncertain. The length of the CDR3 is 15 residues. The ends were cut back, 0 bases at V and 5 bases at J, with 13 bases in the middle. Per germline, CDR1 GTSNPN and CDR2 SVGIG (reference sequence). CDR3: CAWSVAPPLNEKLFF. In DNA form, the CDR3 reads TGTGCCTGGAGTGTAGCTCCCCCGCTAAATGAAAAACTGTTTTTT.

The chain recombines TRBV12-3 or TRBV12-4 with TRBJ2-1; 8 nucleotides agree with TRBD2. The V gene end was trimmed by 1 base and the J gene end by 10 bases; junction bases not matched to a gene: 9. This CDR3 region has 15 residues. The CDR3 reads CASSLGSGRRGEQFF. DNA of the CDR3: TGTGCCAGCAGTTTAGGGAGCGGGAGAAGGGGGGAGCAGTTCTTC.

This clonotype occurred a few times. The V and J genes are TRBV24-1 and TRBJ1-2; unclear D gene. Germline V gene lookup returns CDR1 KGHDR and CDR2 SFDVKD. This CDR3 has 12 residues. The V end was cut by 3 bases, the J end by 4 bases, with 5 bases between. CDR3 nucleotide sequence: TGTGCCACCAGTGATCCCCTCTATGGCTACACCTTC. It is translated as CATSDPLYGYTF.

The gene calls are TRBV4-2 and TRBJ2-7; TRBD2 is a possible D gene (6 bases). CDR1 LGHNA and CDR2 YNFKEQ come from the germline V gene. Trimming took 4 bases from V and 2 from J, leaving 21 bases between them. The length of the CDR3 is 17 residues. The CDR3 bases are TGTGCCAGCAGCCCATACCCGGGCGGGGAGGTCGCCTACGAGCAGTACTTC. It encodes CASSPYPGGEVAYEQYF.